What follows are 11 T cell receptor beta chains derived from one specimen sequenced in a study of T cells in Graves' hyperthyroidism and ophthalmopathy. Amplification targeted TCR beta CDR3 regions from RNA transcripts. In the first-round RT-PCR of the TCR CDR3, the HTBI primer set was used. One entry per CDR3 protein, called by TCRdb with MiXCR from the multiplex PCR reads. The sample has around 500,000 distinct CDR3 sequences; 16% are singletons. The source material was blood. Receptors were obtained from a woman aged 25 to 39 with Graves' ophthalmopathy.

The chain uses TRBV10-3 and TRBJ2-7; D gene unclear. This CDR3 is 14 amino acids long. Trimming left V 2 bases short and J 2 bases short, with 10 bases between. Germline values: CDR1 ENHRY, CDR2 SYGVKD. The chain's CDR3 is CAISEQEPTYEQYF. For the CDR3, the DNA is TGTGCCATCAGTGAGCAAGAACCCACCTACGAGCAGTACTTC.

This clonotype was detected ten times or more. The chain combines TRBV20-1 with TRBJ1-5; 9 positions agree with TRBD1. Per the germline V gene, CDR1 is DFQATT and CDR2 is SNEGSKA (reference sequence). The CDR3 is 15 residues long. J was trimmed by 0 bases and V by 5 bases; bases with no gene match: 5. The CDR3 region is CSAGQGMYSNQPQHF. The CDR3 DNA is TGCAGTGCTGGACAGGGGATGTATAGCAATCAGCCCCAGCATTTT.

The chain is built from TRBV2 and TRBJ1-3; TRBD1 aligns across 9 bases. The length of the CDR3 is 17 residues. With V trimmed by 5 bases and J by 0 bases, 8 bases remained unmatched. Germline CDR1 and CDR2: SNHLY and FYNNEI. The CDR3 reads CASSHGQGSSSGNTIYF. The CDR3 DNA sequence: TGTGCCAGCAGTCACGGACAGGGGTCCAGCTCTGGAAACACCATATATTTT.

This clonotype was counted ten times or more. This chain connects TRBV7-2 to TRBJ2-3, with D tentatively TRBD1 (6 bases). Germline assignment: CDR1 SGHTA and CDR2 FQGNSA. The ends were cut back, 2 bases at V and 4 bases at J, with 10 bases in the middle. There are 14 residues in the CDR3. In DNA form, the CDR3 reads TGTGCCAGCAGCTTAATGACAGGTCCAGATACGCAGTATTTT. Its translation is CASSLMTGPDTQYF.

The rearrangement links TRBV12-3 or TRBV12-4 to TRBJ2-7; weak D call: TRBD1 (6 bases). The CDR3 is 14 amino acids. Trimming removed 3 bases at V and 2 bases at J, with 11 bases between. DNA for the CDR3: TGTGCCAGCAGTTTTAGGAACAGGGCCTACGAGCAGTACTTC. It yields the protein CASSFRNRAYEQYF.

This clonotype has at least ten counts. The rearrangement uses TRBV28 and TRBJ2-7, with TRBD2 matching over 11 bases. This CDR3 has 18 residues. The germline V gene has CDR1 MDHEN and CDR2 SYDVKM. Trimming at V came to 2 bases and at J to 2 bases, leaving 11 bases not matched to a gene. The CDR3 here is CASSLDGLAGGSPYEQYF. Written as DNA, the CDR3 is TGTGCCAGCAGTTTAGACGGCCTAGCGGGAGGTTCCCCCTACGAGCAGTACTTC.

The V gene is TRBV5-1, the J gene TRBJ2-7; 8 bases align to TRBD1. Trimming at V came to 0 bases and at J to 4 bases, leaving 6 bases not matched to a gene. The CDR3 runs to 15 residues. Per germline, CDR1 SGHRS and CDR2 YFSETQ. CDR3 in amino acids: CASSLAGGGIYEQYF. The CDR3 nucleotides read TGCGCCAGCAGCTTGGCAGGGGGCGGGATATACGAGCAGTACTTC.

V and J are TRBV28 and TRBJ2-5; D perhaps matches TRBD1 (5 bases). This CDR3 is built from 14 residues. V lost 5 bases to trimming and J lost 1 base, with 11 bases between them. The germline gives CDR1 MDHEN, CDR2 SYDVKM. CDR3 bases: TGTGCCAGCAGTCCGCAGGGCCCCCAAGAGACCCAGTACTTC. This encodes CASSPQGPQETQYF.

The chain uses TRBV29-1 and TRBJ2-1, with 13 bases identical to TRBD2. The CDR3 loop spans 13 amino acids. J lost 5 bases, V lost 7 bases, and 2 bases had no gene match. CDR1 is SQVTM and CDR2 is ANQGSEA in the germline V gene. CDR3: CSAGTSGNNEQFF. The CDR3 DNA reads TGCAGCGCCGGGACTAGCGGGAACAATGAGCAGTTCTTC.

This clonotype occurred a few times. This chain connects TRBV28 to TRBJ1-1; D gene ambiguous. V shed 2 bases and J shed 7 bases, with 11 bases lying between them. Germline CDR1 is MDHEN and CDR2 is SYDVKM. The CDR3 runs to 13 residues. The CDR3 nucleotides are TGTGCCAGCAGTTTACAACACCCAAATGAAGCTTTCTTT. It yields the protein CASSLQHPNEAFF.

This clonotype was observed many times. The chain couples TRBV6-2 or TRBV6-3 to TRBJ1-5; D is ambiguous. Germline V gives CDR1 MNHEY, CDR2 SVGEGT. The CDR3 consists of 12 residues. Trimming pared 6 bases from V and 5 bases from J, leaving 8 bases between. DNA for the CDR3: TGTGCCAGCAGGCCCATCGATCAGCCCCAGCATTTT. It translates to CASRPIDQPQHF.